This T cell receptor beta chain was identified in a study of shared clonotypes between healthy human individuals. As for the study in general: Per donor, CD8 memory used one plate, CD8 naive used two, CD4 memory used three and CD4 naive used three. Study-wide results and caveats: Naive subsets typically showed greater estimated richness than memory subsets.

Concerning this clone itself: The antigen is unknown.

Germline CDR1 LGHNT, CDR2 FRNRAP. The V and J ends lost 3 bases and 0 bases respectively, with 11 bases between them. The CDR3 is 15 amino acids. Using immunoSEQ multiplex PCR, the repertoire was profiled, and TCRdb retains in-frame clones only, with some absent. The sample lists fewer than 850,000 clones; around 96% were seen once. CD45RO negativity and positive selection for CCR7 defined naive CD8 cells, a population that excluded terminally differentiated effector memory CD45RA+ cells. The rearrangement joins TRBV12-5 to TRBJ1-2; no definite D call. Sequencing used naive CD8+ T cells sorted from blood. This clonotype was obtained from a man aged 30 to 45 in good health. CDR3 protein: CASGFGSTTNYGYTF. The CDR3 DNA is TGTGCTAGTGGTTTCGGCAGCACCACTAACTATGGCTACACCTTC. The entire variable domain, with the rest obtained from reference TRBV12-5 and TRBJ1-2, is as follows: DARVTQTPRHKVTEMGQEVTMRCQPILGHNTVFWYRQTMMQGLELLAYFRNRAPLDDSGMPKDRFSAEMPDATLATLKIQPSEPRDSAVYFCASGFGSTTNYGYTFGSGTRLTVV.